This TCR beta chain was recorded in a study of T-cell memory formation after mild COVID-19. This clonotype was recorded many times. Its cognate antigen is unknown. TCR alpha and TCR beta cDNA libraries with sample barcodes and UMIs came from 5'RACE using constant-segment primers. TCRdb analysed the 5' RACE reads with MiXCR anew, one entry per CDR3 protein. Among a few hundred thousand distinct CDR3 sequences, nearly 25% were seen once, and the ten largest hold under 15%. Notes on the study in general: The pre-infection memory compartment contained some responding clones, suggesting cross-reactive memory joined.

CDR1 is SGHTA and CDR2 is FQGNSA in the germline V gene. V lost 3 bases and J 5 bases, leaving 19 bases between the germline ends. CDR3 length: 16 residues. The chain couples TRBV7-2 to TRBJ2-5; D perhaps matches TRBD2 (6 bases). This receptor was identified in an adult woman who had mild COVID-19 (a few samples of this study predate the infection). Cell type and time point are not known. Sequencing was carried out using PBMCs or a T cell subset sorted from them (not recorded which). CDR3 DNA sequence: TGTGCCAGCAGCTTCCCCCCCGGGGGAGGAGGCGAGACCCAGTACTTC. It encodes CASSFPPGGGGETQYF.